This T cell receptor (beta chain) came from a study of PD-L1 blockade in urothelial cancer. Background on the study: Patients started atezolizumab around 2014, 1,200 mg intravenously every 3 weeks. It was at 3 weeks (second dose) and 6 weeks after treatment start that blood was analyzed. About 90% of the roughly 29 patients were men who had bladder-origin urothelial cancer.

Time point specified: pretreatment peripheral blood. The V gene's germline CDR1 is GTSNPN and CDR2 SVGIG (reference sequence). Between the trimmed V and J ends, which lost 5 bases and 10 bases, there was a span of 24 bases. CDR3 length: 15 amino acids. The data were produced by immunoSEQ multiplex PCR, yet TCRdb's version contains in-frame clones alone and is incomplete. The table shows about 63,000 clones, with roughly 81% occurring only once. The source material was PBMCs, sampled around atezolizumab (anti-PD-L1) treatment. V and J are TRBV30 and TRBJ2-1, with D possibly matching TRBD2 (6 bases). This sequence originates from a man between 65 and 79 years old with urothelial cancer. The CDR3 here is CAWLEGRGPEGEQFF. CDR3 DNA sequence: TGTGCCTGGTTGGAAGGGCGGGGCCCGGAGGGGGAGCAGTTCTTC.